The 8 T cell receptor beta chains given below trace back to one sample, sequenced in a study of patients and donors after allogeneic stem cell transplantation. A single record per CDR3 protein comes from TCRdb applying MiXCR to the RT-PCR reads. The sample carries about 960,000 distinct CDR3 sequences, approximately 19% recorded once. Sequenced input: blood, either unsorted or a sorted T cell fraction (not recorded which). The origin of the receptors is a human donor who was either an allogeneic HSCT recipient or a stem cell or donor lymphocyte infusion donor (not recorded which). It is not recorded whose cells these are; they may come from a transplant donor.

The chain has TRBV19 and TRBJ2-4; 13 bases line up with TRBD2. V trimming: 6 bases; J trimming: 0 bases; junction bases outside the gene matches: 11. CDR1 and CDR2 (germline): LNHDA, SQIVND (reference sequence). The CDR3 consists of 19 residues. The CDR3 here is CASSKTGTSGDVAKNIQYF. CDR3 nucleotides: TGTGCCAGTAGCAAAACCGGGACTAGCGGGGACGTAGCCAAAAACATTCAGTACTTC.

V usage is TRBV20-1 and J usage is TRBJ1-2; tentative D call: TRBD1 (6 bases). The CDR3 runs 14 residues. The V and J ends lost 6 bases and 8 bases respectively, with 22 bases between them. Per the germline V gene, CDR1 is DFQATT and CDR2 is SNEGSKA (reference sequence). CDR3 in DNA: TGCAGTGCCCTCGTCCAGGGGCTACGGGGAGGCTACACCTTC. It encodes CSALVQGLRGGYTF.

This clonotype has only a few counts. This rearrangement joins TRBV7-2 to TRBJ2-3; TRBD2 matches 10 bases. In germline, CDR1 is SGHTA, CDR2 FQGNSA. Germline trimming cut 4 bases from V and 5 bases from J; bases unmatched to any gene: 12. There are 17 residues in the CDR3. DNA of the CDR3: TGTGCCAGCAGCTCAGTTACTAGCGGGGAGGAGAAAGATACGCAGTATTTT. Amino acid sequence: CASSSVTSGEEKDTQYF.

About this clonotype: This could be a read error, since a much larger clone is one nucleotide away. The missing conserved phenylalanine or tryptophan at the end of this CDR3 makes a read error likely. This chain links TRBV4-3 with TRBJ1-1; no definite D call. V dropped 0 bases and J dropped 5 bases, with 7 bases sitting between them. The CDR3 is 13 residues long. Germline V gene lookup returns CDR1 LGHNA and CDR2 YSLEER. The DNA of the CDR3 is TGCGCCAGCAGCCAAGAGGGGAGGACTGAAGCTTTCCTT. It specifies CASSQEGRTEAFL.

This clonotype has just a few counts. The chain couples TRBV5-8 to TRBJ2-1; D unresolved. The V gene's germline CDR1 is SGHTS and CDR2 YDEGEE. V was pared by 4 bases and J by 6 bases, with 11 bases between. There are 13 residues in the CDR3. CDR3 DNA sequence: TGTGCCAGCAGCCCCGGTTGGCGCAATGAGCAGTTCTTC. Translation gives CASSPGWRNEQFF.

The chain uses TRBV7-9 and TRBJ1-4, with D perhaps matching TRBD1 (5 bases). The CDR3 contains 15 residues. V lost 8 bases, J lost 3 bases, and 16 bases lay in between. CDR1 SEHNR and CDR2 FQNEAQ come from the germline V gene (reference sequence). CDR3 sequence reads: CASAEGSAPNEKLFF. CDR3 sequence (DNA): TGTGCCAGCGCGGAGGGGTCGGCTCCTAATGAAAAACTGTTTTTT.

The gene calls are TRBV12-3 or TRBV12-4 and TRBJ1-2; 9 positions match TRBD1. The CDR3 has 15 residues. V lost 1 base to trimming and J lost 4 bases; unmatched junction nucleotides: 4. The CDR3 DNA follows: TGTGCCAGCAGTTTAGGGACAGGGGATGTCTATGGCTACACCTTC. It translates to CASSLGTGDVYGYTF.

The CDR3 DNA is TGTGCCAGCAGCAAGAGGCGAACTGAAGCTTTCTTT. This gives the protein CASSKRRTEAFF. The chain links TRBV12-3 or TRBV12-4 to TRBJ1-1, with D unresolved. The CDR3 is 12 residues long. The V and J ends lost 6 bases and 5 bases respectively, with 10 bases between them.